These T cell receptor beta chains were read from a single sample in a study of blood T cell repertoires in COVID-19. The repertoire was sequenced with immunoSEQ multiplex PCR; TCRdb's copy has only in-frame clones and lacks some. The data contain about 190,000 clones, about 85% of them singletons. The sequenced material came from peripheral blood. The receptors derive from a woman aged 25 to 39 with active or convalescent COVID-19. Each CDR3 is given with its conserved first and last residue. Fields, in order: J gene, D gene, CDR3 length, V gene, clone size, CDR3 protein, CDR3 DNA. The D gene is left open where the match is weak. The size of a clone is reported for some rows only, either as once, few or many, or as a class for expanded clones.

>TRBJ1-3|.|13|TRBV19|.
CASTPGPGNTIYF
TGTGCCAGTACTCCGGGTCCGGGAAACACCATATATTTT
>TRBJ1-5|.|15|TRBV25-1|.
CASSEDTYSNQPQHF
TGTGCCAGCAGTGAGGACACCTATAGCAATCAGCCCCAGCATTTT
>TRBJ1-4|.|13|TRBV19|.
CASSMGTNEKLFF
TGTGCCAGTAGTATGGGGACAAATGAAAAACTGTTTTTT
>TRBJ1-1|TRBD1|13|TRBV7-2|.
CASTDRGNTEAFF
TGTGCCAGCACCGACAGGGGGAACACTGAAGCTTTCTTT
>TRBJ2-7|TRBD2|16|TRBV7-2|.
CASSLATSGSVYEQYF
TGTGCCAGCAGCTTAGCGACTAGCGGGAGTGTGTACGAGCAGTACTTC
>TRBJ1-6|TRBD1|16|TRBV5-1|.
CASSLATGDPNSPLHF
TGCGCCAGCAGCTTGGCTACAGGGGATCCTAATTCACCCCTCCACTTT
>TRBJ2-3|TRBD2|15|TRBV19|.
CASSIGASGSDTQYF
TGTGCCAGTAGTATCGGGGCTAGCGGTTCAGATACGCAGTATTTT
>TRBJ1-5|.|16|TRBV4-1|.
CASSQDQGVNNQPQHF
TGCGCCAGCAGCCAAGATCAGGGCGTTAACAATCAGCCCCAGCATTTT
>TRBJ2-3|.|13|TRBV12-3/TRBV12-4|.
CASTTGGTDTQYF
TGTGCCAGCACCACCGGAGGCACAGATACGCAGTATTTT
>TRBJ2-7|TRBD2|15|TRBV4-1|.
CASRPGTSGLYEQYF
TGCGCCAGCAGACCCGGGACTAGCGGCCTCTACGAGCAGTACTTC
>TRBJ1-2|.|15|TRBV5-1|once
CASSANSGTYYGYTF
TGCGCCAGCAGCGCCAACTCCGGGACATATTATGGCTACACCTTC
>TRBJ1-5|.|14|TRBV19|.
CASTIRGANQPQHF
TGTGCCAGTACCATTCGGGGGGCGAATCAGCCCCAGCATTTT
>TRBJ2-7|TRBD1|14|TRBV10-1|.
CASSEDRVGYEQYF
TGCGCCAGCAGTGAGGACAGGGTCGGTTACGAGCAGTACTTC
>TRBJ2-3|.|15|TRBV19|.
CASSSLGGSTDTQYF
TGTGCCAGTAGTTCCCTCGGGGGTAGCACAGATACGCAGTATTTT
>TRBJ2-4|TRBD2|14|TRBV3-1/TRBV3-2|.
CASSLGLTQNIQYF
TGTGCCAGCAGCCTGGGACTAACCCAAAACATTCAGTACTTC
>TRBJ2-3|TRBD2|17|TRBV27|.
CASSISTSGRSTDTQYF
TGTGCCAGCAGTATCTCGACTAGCGGGAGGAGTACAGATACGCAGTATTTT
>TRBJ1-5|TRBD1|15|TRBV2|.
CASSERDRGRQPQHF
TGTGCCAGCAGTGAACGGGACAGGGGCAGGCAGCCCCAGCATTTT
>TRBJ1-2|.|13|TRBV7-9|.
CASSLQGNYGYTF
TGTGCCAGCAGCTTGCAGGGGAACTATGGCTACACCTTC
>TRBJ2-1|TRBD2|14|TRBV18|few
CASSGLAGESEQFF
TGTGCCAGCTCAGGCCTAGCGGGAGAATCTGAGCAGTTCTTC
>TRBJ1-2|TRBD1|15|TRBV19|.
CASTPRDRRSSGYTF
TGTGCCAGTACCCCTCGGGACAGGCGATCTTCAGGCTACACCTTC
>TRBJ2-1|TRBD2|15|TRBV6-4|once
CASSEAGGPYNEQFF
TGTGCCAGCAGTGAAGCGGGAGGACCTTACAATGAGCAGTTCTTC
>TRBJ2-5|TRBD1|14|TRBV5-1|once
CASSVTGGRETQYF
TGCGCCAGCAGTGTGACAGGGGGCCGTGAGACCCAGTACTTC
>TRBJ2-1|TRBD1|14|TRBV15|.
CATSRDPRDSDQFF
TGTGCCACCAGCAGAGATCCCCGGGACAGCGACCAGTTCTTC
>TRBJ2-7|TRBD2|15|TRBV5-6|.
CASSSLLASSYEQYF
TGTGCCAGCAGCTCTCTACTAGCGAGCTCCTACGAGCAGTACTTC
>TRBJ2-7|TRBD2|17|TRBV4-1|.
CASSHPPGLAGSYEQYF
TGCGCCAGCAGCCACCCCCCGGGGCTAGCGGGTTCCTACGAGCAGTACTTC
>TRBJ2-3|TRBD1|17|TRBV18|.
CASSPAGTGKLTDTQYF
TGTGCCAGCTCACCAGCCGGGACAGGGAAGTTAACAGATACGCAGTATTTT
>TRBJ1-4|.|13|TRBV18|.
CASSPGQNEKLFF
TGTGCCAGCTCACCAGGTCAGAATGAAAAACTGTTTTTT
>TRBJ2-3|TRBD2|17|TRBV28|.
CASSLGTSGGATDTQYF
TGTGCCAGCAGTTTAGGGACTAGCGGGGGGGCTACAGATACGCAGTATTTT
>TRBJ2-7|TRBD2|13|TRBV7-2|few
CASSSGRRYEQYF
TGTGCCAGTTCTAGCGGGAGGCGGTACGAGCAGTACTTC
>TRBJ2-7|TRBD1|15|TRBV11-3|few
CASRRDRESLYEQYF
TGTGCCAGCAGACGCGACAGGGAGTCCCTTTACGAGCAGTACTTC
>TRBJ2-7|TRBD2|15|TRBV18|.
CASSPPGREGYEQYF
TGTGCCAGCTCACCACCAGGCAGGGAGGGGTACGAGCAGTACTTC
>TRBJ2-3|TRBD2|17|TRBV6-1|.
CASSEKTLGLATDTQYF
TGTGCCAGCAGTGAAAAGACTCTTGGACTAGCGACTGATACGCAGTATTTT
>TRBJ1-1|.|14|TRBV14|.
CASSPRGGNTEAFF
TGTGCCAGCAGCCCCCGGGGGGGGAACACTGAAGCTTTCTTT
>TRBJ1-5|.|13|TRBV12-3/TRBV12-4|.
CASSLDRDLAQHF
TGTGCCAGCAGTTTAGACAGGGACCTGGCCCAGCATTTT
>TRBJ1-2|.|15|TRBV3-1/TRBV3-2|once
CASSPLQGTNYGYTF
TGTGCCAGCAGCCCTCTACAGGGTACTAACTATGGCTACACCTTC
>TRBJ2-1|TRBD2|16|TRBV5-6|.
CASSLDSGRVHNEQFF
TGTGCCAGCAGCTTGGACAGCGGGAGGGTCCACAATGAGCAGTTCTTC
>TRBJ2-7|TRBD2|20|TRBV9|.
CASSVVFPYLIAGGPYEQYF
TGTGCCAGCAGCGTAGTTTTCCCTTACCTTATAGCGGGGGGGCCCTACGAGCAGTACTTC
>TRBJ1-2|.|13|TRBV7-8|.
CASSPGLLYGYTF
TGTGCCAGCAGCCCAGGACTTCTCTATGGCTACACCTTC
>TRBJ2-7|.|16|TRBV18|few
CASSPLPRREDYEQYF
TGTGCCAGCTCACCCCTCCCCCGGAGGGAGGACTACGAGCAGTACTTC
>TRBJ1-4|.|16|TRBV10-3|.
CAISEGSTGWVEKLFF
TGTGCCATCAGTGAAGGTTCAACAGGTTGGGTTGAAAAACTGTTTTTT
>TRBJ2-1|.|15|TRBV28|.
CASSPPGSSYNEQFF
TGTGCCAGCAGTCCCCCGGGAAGCTCCTACAATGAGCAGTTCTTC
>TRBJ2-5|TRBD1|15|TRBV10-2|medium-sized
CASSRVGQGRETQYF
TGCGCCAGCAGCCGAGTGGGACAGGGACGAGAGACCCAGTACTTC
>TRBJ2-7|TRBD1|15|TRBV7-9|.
CASSLGGQEAYEQYF
TGTGCCAGCAGCTTAGGGGGACAGGAAGCCTACGAGCAGTACTTC
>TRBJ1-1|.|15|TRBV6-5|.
CASRPGQPPNTEAFF
TGTGCCAGCAGACCAGGACAGCCCCCGAACACTGAAGCTTTCTTT
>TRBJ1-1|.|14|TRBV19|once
CASSIYSGDTEAFF
TGTGCCAGTAGTATATACAGCGGGGACACTGAAGCTTTCTTT
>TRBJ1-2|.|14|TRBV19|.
CASSVSQGYYGYTF
TGTGCCAGTAGTGTATCACAGGGATACTATGGCTACACCTTC
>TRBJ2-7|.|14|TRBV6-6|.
CASSSGLPSREQYF
TGTGCCAGCAGCTCGGGACTCCCCAGCCGCGAGCAGTACTTC
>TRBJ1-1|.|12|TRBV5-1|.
CASSFPGKWAFF
TGCGCCAGCAGCTTCCCGGGGAAGTGGGCTTTCTTT
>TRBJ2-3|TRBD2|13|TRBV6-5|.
CASRLAGQDTQYF
TGTGCCAGCCGACTAGCGGGTCAAGATACGCAGTATTTT